The entry below describes one T cell receptor beta chain. Its antigen is undetermined. Primers included in the PCR were 60 Vbeta and 13 Jbeta primers. Clones were read by immunoSEQ multiplex PCR, and TCRdb kept only the in-frame ones, dropping some. The data show about 150,000 clones, 80% seen once. These data come from a study of cytomegalovirus exposure and HLA in healthy donors. Study outcomes and limitations: A few of the chains that were CMV-associated were confirmed in vitro to be specific for CMV antigens.

In germline, CDR1 is SGDLS, CDR2 YYNGEE. Losses at the gene ends were 4 bases for V and 4 bases for J; bases not matched to a gene: 7. This CDR3 contains 15 residues. The receptor's source is a woman in her forties in good health and CMV-seropositive. The chain uses TRBV9 and TRBJ2-7; 11 bases align to TRBD2. The sequenced sample was PBMCs. The chain's CDR3 is CASSPRTSGPYEQYF. Here the CDR3 DNA reads TGTGCCAGCAGCCCCCGGACTAGCGGGCCTTACGAGCAGTACTTC.